This TCR beta chain was sequenced in a study of T-cell memory formation after mild COVID-19. In TCRdb, the 5' RACE reads were re-called with MiXCR into one record per CDR3 protein. The table shows hundreds of thousands of distinct CDR3 sequences, with roughly a fifth occurring only once. This clonotype was observed a few times. Trimming cost V 6 bases and J 8 bases; bases outside gene matches: 7. CDR3 length equals 16 residues. The V gene's germline CDR1 is MDHEN and CDR2 SYDVKM. The receptor's source is an adult woman who had mild COVID-19 (a few samples of this study predate the infection). Cell type and time point are not known. Sequencing was performed on PBMCs or a T cell subset sorted from them (not recorded which). V usage is TRBV28 and J usage is TRBJ2-2; 15 bases fit TRBD2. The DNA for the CDR3 is TGTGCCAGCAGACCGGGACTAGCGGGAGGAACTGGGGAGCTGTTTTTT. Protein: CASRPGLAGGTGELFF. Combining the CDR3 with reference TRBV28 and TRBJ2-2 gives the whole variable domain DVKVTQSSRYLVKRTGEKVFLECVQDMDHENMFWYRQDPGLGLRLIYFSYDVKMKEKGDIPEGYSVSREKKERFSLILESASTNQTSMYLCASRPGLAGGTGELFFGEGSRLTVL.